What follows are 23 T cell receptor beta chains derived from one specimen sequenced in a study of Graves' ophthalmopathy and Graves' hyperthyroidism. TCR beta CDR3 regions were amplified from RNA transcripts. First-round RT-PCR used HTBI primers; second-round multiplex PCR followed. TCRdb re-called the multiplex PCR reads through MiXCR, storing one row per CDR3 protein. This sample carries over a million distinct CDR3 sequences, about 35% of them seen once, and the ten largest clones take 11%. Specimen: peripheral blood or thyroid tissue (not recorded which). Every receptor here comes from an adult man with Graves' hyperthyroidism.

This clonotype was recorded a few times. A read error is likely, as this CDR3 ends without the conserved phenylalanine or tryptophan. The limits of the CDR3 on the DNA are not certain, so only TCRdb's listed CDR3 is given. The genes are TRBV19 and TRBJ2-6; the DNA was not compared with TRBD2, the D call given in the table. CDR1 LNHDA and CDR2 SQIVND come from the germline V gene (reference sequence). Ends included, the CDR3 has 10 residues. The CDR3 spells CASSPGTHYA.

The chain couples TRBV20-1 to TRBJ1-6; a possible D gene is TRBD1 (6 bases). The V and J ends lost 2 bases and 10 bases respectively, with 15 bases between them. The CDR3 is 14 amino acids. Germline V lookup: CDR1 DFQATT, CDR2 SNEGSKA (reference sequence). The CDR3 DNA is TGCAGTGCTAGAAATATTACAGGGTGGTCACCCCTCCACTTT. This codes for CSARNITGWSPLHF.

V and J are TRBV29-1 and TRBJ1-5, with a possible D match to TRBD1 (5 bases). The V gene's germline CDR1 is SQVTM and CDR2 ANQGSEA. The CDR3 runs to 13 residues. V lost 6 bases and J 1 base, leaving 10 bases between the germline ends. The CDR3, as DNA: TGCAGCGTCACGGGGGGGAGCAATCAGCCCCAGCATTTT. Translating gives CSVTGGSNQPQHF.

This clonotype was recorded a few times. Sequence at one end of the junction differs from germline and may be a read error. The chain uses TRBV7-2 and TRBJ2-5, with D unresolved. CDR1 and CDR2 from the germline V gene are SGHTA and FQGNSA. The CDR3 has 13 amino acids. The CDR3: CASSVSGRETQCF. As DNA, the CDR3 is TGTGCCAGCAGCGTATCAGGAAGAGAGACCCAGTGCTTC.

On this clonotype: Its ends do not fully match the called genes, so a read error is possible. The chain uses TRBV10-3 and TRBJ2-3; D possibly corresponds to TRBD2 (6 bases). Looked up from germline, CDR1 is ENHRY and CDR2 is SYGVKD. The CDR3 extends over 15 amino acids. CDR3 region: CASSELAMGTDTQYF. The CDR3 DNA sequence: TGTGCCAGCAGTGAACTAGCAATGGGCACAGATACGCAGTATTTT.

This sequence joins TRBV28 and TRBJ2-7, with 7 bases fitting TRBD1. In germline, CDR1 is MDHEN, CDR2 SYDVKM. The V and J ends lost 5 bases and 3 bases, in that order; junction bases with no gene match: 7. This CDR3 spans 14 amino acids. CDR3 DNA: TGTGCCAGCAGTCGCCAGACAGGGCACTACGAGCAGTACTTC. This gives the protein CASSRQTGHYEQYF.

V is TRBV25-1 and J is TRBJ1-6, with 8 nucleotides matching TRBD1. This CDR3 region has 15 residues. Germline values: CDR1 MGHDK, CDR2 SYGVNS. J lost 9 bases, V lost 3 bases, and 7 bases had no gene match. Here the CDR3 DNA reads TGTGCCAGCAGTGATAGTAGCGGGACAGGTTCACCCCTCCACTTT. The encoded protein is CASSDSSGTGSPLHF.

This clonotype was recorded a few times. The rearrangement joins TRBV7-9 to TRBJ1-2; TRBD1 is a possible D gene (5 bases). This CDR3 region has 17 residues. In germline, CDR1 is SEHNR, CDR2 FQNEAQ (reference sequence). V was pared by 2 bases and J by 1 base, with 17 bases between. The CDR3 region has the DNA TGTGCCAGCAGCTTAAGTAGGGGTTCGGGGATTAACTATGGCTACACCTTC. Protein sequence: CASSLSRGSGINYGYTF.

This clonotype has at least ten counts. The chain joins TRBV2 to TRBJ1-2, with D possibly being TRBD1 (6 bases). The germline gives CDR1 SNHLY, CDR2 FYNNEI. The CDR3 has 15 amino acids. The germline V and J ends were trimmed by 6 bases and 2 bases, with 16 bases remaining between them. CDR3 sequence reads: CASRPTPGQNYGYTF. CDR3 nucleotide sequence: TGTGCCAGCAGGCCAACTCCGGGACAAAACTATGGCTACACCTTC.

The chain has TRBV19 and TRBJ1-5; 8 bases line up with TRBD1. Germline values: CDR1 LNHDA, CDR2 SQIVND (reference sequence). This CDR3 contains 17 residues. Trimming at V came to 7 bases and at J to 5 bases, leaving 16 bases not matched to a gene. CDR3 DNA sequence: TGTGCCAGTACCCCCTGGGCAGGGGGCTTGTCTGATCAGCCCCAGCATTTT. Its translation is CASTPWAGGLSDQPQHF.

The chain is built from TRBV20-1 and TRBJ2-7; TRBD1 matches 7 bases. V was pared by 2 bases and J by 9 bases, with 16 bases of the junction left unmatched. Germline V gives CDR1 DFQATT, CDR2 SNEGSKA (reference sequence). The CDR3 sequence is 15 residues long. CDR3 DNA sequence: TGCAGTGCTAGAAAGACAGGGAACACCGGGGAGCGGCAGTACTTC. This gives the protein CSARKTGNTGERQYF.

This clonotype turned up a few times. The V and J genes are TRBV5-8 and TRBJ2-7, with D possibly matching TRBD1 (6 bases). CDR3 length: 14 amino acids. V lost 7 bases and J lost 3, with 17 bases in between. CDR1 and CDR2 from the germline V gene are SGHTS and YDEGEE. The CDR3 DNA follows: TGTGCCAGCTCTCGGGACACGGGGCTCTACGAGCAGTACTTC. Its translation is CASSRDTGLYEQYF.

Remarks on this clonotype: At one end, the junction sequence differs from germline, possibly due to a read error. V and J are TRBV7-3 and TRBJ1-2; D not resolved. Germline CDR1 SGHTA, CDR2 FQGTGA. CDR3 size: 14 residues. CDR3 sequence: CASSLLGRTYGYTF. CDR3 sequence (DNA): TGCGCCAGCAGCCTACTGGGCCGGACCTATGGCTACACCTTC.

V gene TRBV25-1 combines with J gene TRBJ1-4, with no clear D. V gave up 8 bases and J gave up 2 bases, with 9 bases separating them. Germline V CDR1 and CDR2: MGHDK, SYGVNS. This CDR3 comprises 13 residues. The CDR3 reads CASRRSTNEKLFF. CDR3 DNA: TGTGCCAGCCGACGCTCGACTAATGAAAAACTGTTTTTT.

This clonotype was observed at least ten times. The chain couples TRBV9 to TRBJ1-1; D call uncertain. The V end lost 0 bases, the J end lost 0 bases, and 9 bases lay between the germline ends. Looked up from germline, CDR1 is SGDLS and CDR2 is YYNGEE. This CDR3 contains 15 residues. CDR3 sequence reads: CASSVDGSLNTEAFF. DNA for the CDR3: TGTGCCAGCAGCGTAGACGGGAGTCTGAACACTGAAGCTTTCTTT.

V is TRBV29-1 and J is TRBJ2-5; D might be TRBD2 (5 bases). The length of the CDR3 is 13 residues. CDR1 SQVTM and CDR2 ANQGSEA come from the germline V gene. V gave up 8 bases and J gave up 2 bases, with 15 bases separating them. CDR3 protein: CSLTVDFQETQYF. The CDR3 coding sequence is TGCAGCTTAACCGTGGACTTTCAAGAGACCCAGTACTTC.

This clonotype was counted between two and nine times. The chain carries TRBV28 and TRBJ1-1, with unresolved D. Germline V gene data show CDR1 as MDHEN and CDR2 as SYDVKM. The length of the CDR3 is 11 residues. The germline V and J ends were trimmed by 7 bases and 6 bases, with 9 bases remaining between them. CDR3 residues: CASTSLSEAFF. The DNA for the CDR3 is TGTGCCAGCACTTCCCTCTCTGAAGCTTTCTTT.

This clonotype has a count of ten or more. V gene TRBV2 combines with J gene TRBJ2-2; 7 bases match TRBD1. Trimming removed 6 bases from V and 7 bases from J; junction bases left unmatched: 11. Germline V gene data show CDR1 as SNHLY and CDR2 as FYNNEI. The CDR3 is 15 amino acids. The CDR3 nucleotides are TGTGCCAGCAGCTATAGCCCCACAGGGGTCGGGGAGCTGTTTTTT. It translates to CASSYSPTGVGELFF.

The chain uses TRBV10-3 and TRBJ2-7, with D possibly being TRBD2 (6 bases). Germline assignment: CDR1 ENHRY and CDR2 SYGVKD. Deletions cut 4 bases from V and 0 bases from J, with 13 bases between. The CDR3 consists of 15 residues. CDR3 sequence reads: CAISGGEGPSYEQYF. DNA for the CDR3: TGTGCCATCAGTGGGGGGGAAGGACCCTCCTACGAGCAGTACTTC.

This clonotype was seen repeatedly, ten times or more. CDR3 DNA: TGTGCCAGCAGCCCCGGGCCGGCTCTTGCAGCTTTCTTT. Its translation: CASSPGPALAAFF. The chain joins TRBV7-6 to TRBJ1-1, with unresolved D. The length of the CDR3 is 13 residues. V shed 5 bases and J shed 10 bases, with 17 bases lying between them. Germline V gives CDR1 SGHVS, CDR2 FNYEAQ. Based on the CDR3 plus reference TRBV7-6 and TRBJ1-1, the full variable domain is GAGVSQSPRYKVTKRGQDVALRCDPISGHVSLYWYRQALGQGPEFLTYFNYEAQQDKSGLPNDRFSAERPEGSISTLTIQRTEQRDSAMYRCASSPGPALAAFFGQGTRLTVV.

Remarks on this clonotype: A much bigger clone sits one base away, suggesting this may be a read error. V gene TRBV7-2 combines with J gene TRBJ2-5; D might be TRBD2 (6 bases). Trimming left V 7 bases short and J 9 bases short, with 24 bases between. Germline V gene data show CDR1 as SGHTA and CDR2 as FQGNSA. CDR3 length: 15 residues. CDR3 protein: CASNARVVVPGAQYF. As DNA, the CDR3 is TGTGCCAGCAATGCCCGGGTCGTTGTCCCGGGGGCCCAGTACTTC. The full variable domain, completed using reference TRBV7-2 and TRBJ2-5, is GAGVSQSPSNKVTEKGKDVELRCDPISGHTALYWYRQSLGQGLEFLIYFQGNSAPDKSGLPSDRFSAERTGGSVSTLTIQRTQQEDSAVYLCASNARVVVPGAQYFGPGTRLLVL.

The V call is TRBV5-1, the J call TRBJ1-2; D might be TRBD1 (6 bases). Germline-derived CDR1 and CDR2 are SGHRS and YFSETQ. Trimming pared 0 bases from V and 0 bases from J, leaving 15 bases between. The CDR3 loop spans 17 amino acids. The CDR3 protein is CASSLDGQGFPNYGYTF. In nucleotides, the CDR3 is TGCGCCAGCAGCTTGGACGGGCAGGGGTTCCCTAACTATGGCTACACCTTC.

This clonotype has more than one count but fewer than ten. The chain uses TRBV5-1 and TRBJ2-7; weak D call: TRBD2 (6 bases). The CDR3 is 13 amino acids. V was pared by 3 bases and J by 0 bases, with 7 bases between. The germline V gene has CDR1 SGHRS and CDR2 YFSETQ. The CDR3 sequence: CASSWDFSYEQYF. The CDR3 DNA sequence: TGCGCCAGCAGCTGGGACTTCTCCTACGAGCAGTACTTC.